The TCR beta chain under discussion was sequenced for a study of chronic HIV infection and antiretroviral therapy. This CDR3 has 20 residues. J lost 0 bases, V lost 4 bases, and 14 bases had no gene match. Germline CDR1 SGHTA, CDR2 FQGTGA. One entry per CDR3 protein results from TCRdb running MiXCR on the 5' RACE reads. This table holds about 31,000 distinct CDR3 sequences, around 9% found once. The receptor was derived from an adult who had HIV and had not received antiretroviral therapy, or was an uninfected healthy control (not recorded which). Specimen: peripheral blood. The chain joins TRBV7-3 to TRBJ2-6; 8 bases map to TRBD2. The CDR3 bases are TGTGCCAGCAGCTATGGTCCGCTAGCGGGTGGATTCTCTGGGGCCAACGTCCTGACTTTC. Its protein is CASSYGPLAGGFSGANVLTF.